This TCR beta chain appears in the sequencing data of a study of cytomegalovirus exposure and HLA in healthy donors. Germline V lookup: CDR1 LGHNA, CDR2 YSLEER. There are 18 residues in the CDR3. V dropped 4 bases and J dropped 1 base, with 20 bases sitting between them. The PCR used 60 Vbeta and 13 Jbeta primers. The repertoire was sequenced with immunoSEQ multiplex PCR; TCRdb's copy has only in-frame clones and lacks some. The table records 110,000 to 150,000 clones, approximately 84% of them present only once. The rearrangement joins TRBV4-3 to TRBJ2-1; possibly TRBD1 for D (5 bases). Sequenced material: PBMCs. The TCR comes from a woman between 35 and 50 years old in good health and CMV-seronegative. The CDR3 region has the DNA TGCGCCAGCAGCCCACTATCCGAGACAGTCTATTCCTACAATGAGCAGTTCTTC. It yields the protein CASSPLSETVYSYNEQFF.